The clone carrying this TCR beta chain was recorded a few times. Trimming shortened V by 5 bases and J by 3 bases, and 23 bases separated the two germline ends. The CDR3 runs to 17 residues. The V gene's germline CDR1 is SGHVS and CDR2 FNYEAQ. The sample belongs to a study of blood T cells in healthy people across ages. It was with a sample-barcoded 5' primer and a J-beta primer mix that a second PCR of roughly 7 to 12 cycles was run. MiXCR, applied by TCRdb to the 5' RACE reads, yields one record per CDR3 protein. Of about 1.4 million distinct CDR3 sequences listed, almost 60% are singletons. The V gene is TRBV7-6, the J gene TRBJ2-7; D is possibly TRBD1 or TRBD2 (5 bases each). Sequenced input: blood. The origin of this receptor is a man between 18 and 35 years old in good health. The CDR3 loop is CASSPGVRGRQNYEQYF. DNA of the CDR3: TGTGCCAGCAGCCCCGGGGTTAGGGGACGCCAGAACTACGAGCAGTACTTC.